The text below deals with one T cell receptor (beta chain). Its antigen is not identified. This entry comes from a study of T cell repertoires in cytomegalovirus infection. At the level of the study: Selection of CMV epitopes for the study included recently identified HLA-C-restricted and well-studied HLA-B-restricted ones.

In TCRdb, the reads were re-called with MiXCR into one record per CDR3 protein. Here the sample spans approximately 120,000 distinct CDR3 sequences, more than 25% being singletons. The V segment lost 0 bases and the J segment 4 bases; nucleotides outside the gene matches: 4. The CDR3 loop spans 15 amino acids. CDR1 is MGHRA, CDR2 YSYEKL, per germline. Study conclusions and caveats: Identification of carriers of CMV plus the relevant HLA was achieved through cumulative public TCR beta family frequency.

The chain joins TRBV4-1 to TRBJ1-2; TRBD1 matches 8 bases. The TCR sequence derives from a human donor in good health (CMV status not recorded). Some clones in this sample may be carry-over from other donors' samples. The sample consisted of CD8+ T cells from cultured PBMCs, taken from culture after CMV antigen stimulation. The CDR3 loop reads CASSQERQGSYGYTF. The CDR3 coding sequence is TGCGCCAGCAGCCAAGAGAGACAGGGGTCCTATGGCTACACCTTC.